This T cell receptor beta chain derives from a study of T cells in Graves' hyperthyroidism and ophthalmopathy. Study-level information: The authors collected peripheral blood at initial diagnosis, before any treatment.

A few counts support this clonotype. Antigen: not known. Patients affected by ophthalmopathy presented a Clinical Activity Score of at least 3, a NOSPECS grade of at least 4, and disease duration below 3 months. The PBMCs studied were ones that came from about 9.9 ml fresh peripheral blood. The CDR3 contains 14 residues. With 4 bases removed from V and 3 bases from J, the gap between germline ends came to 14 bases. From germline, CDR1 is SGDLS and CDR2 YYNGEE. General observations from the study: Most thyroid clonotypes expanded above 0.001 appeared in blood too.

Researchers amplified the TCR beta CDR3 regions from RNA transcripts. When the TCR CDR3 underwent first-round RT-PCR, the HTBI primer set was used. TCRdb re-called the multiplex PCR reads through MiXCR, storing one row per CDR3 protein. The table has hundreds of thousands of distinct CDR3 sequences, approximately 23% seen once. The receptor's source is a woman aged 70-85 years with Graves' ophthalmopathy. The rearrangement links TRBV9 to TRBJ2-7; tentative D call: TRBD1 (6 bases). The sequenced sample consisted of blood. The CDR3 coding sequence is TGTGCCAGCAGCCCTTGGGACACTTACTACGAGCAGTACTTC. The encoded protein is CASSPWDTYYEQYF.